The source of this T cell receptor beta chain is a study of shared clonotypes between healthy human individuals. The study's findings and limits: It was the few donors that limited the genetic and exposure-history diversity represented. Depth of sequencing was expected to influence donor clonotype sharing. Only blood was sampled; tissue repertoires likely differ.

Each unsorted PBMC replicate got 300 ng genomic DNA, some 31,000 genomes. Sequencing used immunoSEQ multiplex PCR; TCRdb keeps in-frame clones, though not all of them. The table lists hundreds of thousands of clones, more than 75% of them singletons. On this clone: The antigen is not known.

After removal of 2 bases from V and 3 bases from J, the junction contained 2 bases not matched to a gene. Germline assignment: CDR1 SGHTA and CDR2 FQGTGA. The CDR3 has 14 amino acids. The chain employs TRBV7-3 and TRBJ2-7, with TRBD2 identical over 9 bases. The sequenced material came from PBMCs. The source is a woman between 40 and 50 years old in good health. Some clones in this sample may be carry-over from other donors' samples. CDR3 amino acids: CASSLGSGSYEQYF. Written as DNA, the CDR3 is TGTGCCAGCAGCTTAGGTAGCGGGAGCTACGAGCAGTACTTC.